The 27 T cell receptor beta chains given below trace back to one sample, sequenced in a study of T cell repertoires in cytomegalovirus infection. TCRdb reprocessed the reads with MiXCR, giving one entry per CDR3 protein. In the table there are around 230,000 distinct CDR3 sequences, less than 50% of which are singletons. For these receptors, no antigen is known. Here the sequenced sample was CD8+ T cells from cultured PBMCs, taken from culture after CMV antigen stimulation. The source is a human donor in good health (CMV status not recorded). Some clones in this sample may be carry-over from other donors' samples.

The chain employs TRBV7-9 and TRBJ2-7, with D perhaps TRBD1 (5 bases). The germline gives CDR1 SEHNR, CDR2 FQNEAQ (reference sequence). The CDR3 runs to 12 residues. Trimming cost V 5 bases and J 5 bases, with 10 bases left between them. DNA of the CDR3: TGTGCCAGCAGCACGACAGTTAACGAGCAGTACTTC. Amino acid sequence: CASSTTVNEQYF.

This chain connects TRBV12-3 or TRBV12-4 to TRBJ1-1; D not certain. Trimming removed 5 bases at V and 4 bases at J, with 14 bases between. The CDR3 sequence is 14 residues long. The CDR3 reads CASSLPRVGTEAFF. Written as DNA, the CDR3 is TGTGCCAGCAGTCTGCCGCGGGTGGGCACTGAAGCTTTCTTT.

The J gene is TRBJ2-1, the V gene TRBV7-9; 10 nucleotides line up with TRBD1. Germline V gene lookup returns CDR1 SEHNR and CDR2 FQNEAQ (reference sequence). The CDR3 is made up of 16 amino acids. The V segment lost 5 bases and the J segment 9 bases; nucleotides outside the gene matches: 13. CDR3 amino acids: CASSPPGQGLVPEQFF. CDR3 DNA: TGTGCCAGCAGCCCCCCGGGACAGGGGCTGGTTCCTGAGCAGTTCTTC.

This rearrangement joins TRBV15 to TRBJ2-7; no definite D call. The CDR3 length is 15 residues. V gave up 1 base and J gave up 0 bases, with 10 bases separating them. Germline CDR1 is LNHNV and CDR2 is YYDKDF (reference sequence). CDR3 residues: CATSRVARYSYEQYF. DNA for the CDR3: TGTGCCACCAGCAGAGTGGCGAGATACTCCTACGAGCAGTACTTC.

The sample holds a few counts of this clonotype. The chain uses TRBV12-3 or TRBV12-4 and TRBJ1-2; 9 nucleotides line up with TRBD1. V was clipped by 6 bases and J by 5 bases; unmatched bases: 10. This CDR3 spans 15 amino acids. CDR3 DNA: TGTGCCAGCAGCCTTCGACAGGGGGGTTGGTATGGCTACACCTTC. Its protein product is CASSLRQGGWYGYTF.

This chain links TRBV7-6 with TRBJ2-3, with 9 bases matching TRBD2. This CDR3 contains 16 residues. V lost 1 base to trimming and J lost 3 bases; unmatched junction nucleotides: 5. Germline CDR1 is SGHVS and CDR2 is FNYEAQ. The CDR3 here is CASSLGSGGPTDTQYF. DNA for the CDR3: TGTGCCAGCAGCTTAGGGAGCGGGGGGCCTACAGATACGCAGTATTTT.

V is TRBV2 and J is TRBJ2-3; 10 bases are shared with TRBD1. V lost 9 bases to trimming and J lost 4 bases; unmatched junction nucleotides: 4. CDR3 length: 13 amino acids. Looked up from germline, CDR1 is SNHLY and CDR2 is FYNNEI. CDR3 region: CASGQGGADTQYF. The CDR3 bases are TGTGCCAGTGGACAGGGGGGCGCAGATACGCAGTATTTT.

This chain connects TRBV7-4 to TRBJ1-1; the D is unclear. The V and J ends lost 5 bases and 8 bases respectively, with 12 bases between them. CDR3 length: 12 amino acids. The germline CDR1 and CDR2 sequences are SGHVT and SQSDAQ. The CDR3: CASSQVAVEAFF. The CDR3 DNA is TGTGCCAGCAGCCAGGTAGCAGTCGAAGCTTTCTTT.

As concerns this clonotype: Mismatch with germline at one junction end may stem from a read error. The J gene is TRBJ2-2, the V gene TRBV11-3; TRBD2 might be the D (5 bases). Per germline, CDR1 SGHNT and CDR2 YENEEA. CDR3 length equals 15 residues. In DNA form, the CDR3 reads TGTCCCAGCAGCGGCAGTTACGCGAACACCGGGGAGCTGTTTTTT. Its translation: CPSSGSYANTGELFF.

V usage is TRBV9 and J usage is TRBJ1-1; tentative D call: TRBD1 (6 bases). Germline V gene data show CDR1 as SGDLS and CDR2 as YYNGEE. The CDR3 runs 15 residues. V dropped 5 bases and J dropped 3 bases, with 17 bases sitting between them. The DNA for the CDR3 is TGTGCCAGCAGTTCTCAAGGGGGTTGGGACACTGAAGCTTTCTTT. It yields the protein CASSSQGGWDTEAFF.

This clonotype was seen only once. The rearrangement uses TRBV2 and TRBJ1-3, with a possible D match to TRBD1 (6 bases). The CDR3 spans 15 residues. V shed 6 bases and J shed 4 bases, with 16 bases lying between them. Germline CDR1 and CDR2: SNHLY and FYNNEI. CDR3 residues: CASRQGQLEGNTIYF. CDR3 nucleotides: TGTGCCAGCAGGCAGGGGCAATTGGAGGGAAACACCATATATTTT.

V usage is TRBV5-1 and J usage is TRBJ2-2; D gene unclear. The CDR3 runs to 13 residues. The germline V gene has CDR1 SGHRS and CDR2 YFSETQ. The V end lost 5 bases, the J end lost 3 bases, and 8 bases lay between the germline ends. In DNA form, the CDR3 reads TGCGCCAGCAGAGTAGAGGACACCGGGGAGCTGTTTTTT. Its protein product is CASRVEDTGELFF.

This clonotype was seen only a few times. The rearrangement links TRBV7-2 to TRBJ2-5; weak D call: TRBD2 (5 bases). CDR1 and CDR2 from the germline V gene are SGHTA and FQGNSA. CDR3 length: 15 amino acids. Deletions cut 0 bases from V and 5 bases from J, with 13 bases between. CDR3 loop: CASSLARTRQETQYF. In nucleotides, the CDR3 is TGTGCCAGCAGCTTAGCGAGGACTCGTCAGGAGACCCAGTACTTC.

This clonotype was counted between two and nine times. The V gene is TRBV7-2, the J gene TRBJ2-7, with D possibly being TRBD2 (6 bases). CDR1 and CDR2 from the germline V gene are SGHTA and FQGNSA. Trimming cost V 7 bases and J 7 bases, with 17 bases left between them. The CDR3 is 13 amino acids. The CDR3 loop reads CASISGGGNEQYF. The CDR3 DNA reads TGTGCCAGCATCTCAGGTGGGGGGAATGAGCAGTACTTC.

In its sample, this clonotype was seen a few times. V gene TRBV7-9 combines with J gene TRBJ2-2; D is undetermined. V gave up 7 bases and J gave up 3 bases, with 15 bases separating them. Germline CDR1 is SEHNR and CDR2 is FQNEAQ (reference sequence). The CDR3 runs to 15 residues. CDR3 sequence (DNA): TGTGCCAGCACTAGATCCGGGCAGTACACCGGGGAGCTGTTTTTT. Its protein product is CASTRSGQYTGELFF.

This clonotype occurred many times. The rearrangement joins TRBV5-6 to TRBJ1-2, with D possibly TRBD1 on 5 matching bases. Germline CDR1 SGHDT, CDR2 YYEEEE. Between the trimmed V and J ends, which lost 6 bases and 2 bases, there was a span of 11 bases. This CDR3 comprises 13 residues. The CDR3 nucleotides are TGTGCCAGCACCCAACCAGGGAACTATGGCTACACCTTC. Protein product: CASTQPGNYGYTF.

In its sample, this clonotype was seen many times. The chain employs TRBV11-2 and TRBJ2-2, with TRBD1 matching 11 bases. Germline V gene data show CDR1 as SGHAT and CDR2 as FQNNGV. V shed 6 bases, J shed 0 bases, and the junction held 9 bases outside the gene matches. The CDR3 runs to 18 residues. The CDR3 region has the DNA TGTGCCAGCAGACAGAGGACAGGGGGCATCGCGAACACCGGGGAGCTGTTTTTT. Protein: CASRQRTGGIANTGELFF.

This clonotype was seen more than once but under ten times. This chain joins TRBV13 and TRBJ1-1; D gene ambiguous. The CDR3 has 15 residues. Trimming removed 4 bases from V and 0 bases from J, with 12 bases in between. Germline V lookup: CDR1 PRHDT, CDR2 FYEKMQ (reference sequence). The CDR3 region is CASSSARLMNTEAFF. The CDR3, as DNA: TGTGCCAGCAGCTCAGCCAGGCTGATGAACACTGAAGCTTTCTTT.

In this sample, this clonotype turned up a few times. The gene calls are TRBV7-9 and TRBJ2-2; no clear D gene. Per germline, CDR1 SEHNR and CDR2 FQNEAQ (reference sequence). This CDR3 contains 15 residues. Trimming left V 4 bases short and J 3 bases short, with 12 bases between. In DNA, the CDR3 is TGTGCCAGCAGCTCGATGGGCGGATACACCGGGGAGCTGTTTTTT. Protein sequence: CASSSMGGYTGELFF.

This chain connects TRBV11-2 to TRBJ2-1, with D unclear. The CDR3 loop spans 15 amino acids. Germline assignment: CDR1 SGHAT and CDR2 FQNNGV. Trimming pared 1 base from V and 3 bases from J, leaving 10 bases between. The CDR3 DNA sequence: TGTGCCAGCAGCTTAGGGGCAGCGATCTACAATGAGCAGTTCTTC. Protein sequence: CASSLGAAIYNEQFF.

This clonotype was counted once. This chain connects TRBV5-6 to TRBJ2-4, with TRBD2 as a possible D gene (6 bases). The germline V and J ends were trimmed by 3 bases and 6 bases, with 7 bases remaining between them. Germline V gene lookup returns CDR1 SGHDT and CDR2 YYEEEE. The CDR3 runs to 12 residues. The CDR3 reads CASSSGGNIQYF. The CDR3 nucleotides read TGTGCCAGCAGCTCCGGGGGAAACATTCAGTACTTC.

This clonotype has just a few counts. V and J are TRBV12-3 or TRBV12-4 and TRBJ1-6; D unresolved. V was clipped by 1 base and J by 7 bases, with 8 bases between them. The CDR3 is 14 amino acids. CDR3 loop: CASSLDGSNSPLHF. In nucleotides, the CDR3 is TGTGCCAGCAGTTTAGACGGATCCAATTCACCCCTCCACTTT.

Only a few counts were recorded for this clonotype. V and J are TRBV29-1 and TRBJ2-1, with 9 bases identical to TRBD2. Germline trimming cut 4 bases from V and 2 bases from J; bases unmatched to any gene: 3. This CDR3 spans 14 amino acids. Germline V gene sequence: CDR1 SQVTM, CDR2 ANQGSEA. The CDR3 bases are TGCAGCGTTGGACTAGCGGAAGCCTACAATGAGCAGTTCTTC. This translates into CSVGLAEAYNEQFF.

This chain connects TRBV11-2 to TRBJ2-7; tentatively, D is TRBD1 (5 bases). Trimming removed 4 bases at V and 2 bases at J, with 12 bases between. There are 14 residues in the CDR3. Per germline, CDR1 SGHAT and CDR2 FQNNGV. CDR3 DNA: TGTGCCAGCAGCTCGGGCAGGGCCACCTACGAGCAGTACTTC. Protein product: CASSSGRATYEQYF.

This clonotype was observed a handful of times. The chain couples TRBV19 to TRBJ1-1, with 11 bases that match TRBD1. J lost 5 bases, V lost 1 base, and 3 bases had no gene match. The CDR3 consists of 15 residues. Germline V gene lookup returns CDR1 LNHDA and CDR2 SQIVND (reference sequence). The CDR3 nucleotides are TGTGCCAGTAGTATAGCCGGGACAGGGGGGACTGAAGCTTTCTTT. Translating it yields CASSIAGTGGTEAFF. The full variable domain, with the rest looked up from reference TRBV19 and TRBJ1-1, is DGGITQSPKYLFRKEGQNVTLSCEQNLNHDAMYWYRQDPGQGLRLIYYSQIVNDFQKGDIAEGYSVSREKKESFPLTVTSAQKNPTAFYLCASSIAGTGGTEAFFGQGTRLTVV.

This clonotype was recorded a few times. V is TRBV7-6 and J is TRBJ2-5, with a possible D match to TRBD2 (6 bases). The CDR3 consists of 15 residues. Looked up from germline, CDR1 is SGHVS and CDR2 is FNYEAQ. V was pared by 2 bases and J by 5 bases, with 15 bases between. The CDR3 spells CASSLYGGATETQYF. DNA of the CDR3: TGTGCCAGCAGCTTATACGGAGGGGCGACGGAGACCCAGTACTTC.

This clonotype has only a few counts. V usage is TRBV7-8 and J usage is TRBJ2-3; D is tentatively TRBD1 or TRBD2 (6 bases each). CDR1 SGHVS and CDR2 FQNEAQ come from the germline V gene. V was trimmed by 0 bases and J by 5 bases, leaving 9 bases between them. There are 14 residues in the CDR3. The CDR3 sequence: CASSLAGGLDTQYF. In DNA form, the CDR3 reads TGTGCCAGCAGCTTAGCGGGGGGCCTAGATACGCAGTATTTT.